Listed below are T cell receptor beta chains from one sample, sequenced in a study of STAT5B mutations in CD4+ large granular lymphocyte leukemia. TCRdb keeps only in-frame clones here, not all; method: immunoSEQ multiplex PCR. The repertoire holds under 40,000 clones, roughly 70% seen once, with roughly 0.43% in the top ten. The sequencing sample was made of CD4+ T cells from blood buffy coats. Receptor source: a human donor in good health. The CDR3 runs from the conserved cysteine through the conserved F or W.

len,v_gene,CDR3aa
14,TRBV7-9,CASSPQGGNTEAFF
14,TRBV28,CASSLTGRFYGYTF
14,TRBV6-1,CASIRGGIADTQYF
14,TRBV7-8,CASTYGAGVYEQYF
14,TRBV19,CASSIVGGDYGYTF
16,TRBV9,CASSVTLLGTGGGYTF
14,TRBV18,CASSPVGVTGELFF
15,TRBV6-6,CASIKTGGLLGEQFF
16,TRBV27,CASSFDARSGNEKLFF
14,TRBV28,CASSFGGRAGELFF
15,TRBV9,CASSVEERGINEQFF
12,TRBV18,CASSDLQETQYF
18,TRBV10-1,CASSDQTKRGGRLEEQFF
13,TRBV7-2,CASSQPAAYEQYF
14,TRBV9,CASSVALTEVGQFF
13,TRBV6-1,CASSEISFTEAFF
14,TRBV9,CASTSKGSGTEAFF
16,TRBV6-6,CASSKGLAGDHGELFF
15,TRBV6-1,CASSDPGTANQPQHF
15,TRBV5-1,CASSAGVGFSTEAFF
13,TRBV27,CASSFGLYYEQYF
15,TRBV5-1,CASSLRGGEAETQYF
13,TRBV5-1,CASNGLQGTEAFF
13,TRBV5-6,CASSLGGTDTQYF
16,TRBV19,CASSMSGMNIEETQYF
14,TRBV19,CASKKGRANTEAFF
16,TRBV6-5,CASSYFAGTSSYEQYF
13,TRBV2,CASRERASGEQYF
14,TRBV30,CAWSTAPGEETQYF
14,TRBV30,CAWKTGGPLGTIYF
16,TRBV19,CASRAQTGPLEEKLFF
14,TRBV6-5,CASSYSSQSYEQYF
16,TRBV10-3,CAISLGLAGGSDTQYF
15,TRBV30,CAWILGTADRRGYTF
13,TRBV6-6,CASREDRNYGYTF
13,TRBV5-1,CASSLESNYGYTF
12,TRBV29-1,CSVGTGYTEAFF
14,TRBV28,CAKLWGSSNQPQHF
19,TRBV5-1,CASSLDRGGGSNYNSPLHF
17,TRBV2,CASSEARLAGGSHEQYF
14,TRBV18,CASSSGTRNYGYTF
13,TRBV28,CASSSKDFYEQYF
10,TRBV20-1,CSGEEETQYF
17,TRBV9,CASSDGTSGGREETQYF